This TCR beta chain comes out of a study of T cells after yellow fever vaccination. The CDR3 runs 13 residues. V was pared by 2 bases and J by 7 bases, with 2 bases of the junction left unmatched. TCRdb re-called the 5' RACE reads through MiXCR, storing one row per CDR3 protein. The table records around 320,000 distinct CDR3 sequences, 8.7% of them present only once. In its sample, this clonotype was seen a few times. The gene calls are TRBV12-3 or TRBV12-4 and TRBJ2-1; 7 nucleotides match TRBD2. The specimen comprised CD4+ T cells sorted from PBMCs, sampled 5 days after the yellow fever booster vaccination. This TCR was sampled from a young man who received the YFV17D yellow fever vaccine. CDR3 bases: TGTGCCAGCAGTTTAATGGGGGGGAATGAGCAGTTCTTC. As protein: CASSLMGGNEQFF.